The 23 T cell receptor beta chains presented below share a single source sample, sequenced in a study of T cells in Graves' hyperthyroidism and ophthalmopathy. Amplification of TCR beta CDR3 regions was performed using RNA transcripts as template. The TCR CDR3 was amplified in a first-round RT-PCR using the HTBI primer set. TCRdb re-called the multiplex PCR reads with MiXCR, one entry per CDR3 protein. The sample consists of roughly 180,000 distinct CDR3 sequences, over 15% of them appearing once. Sample: blood. These receptors came from a woman in her 50s with Graves' hyperthyroidism.

This clonotype has ten or more counts. The chain recombines TRBV11-1 with TRBJ2-5, with D unresolved. Germline V gene sequence: CDR1 SGHAT, CDR2 FQDESV (reference sequence). V lost 1 base, J lost 2 bases, and 5 bases lay in between. The CDR3 has 13 amino acids. CDR3 nucleotides: TGTGCCAGCAGCTTAGGCTGGCAAGAGACCCAGTACTTC. Translated, it gives CASSLGWQETQYF. The full variable domain, with the rest looked up from reference TRBV11-1 and TRBJ2-5, is EAEVAQSPRYKITEKSQAVAFWCDPISGHATLYWYRQILGQGPELLVQFQDESVVDDSQLPKDRFSAERLKGVDSTLKIQPAELGDSAMYLCASSLGWQETQYFGPGTRLLVL.

This clonotype was seen repeatedly, ten times or more. This sequence joins TRBV6-1 and TRBJ2-7; unclear D gene. V was trimmed by 5 bases and J by 0 bases, leaving 17 bases between them. CDR3 length: 16 residues. Per the germline V gene, CDR1 is MNHNS and CDR2 is SASEGT. CDR3 region: CASSSLRPRLSYEQYF. Written as DNA, the CDR3 is TGTGCCAGCAGTTCTCTTAGGCCCCGTCTCTCCTACGAGCAGTACTTC.

This clonotype came up many times. The chain employs TRBV2 and TRBJ2-1, with D possibly matching TRBD2 (6 bases). Germline values: CDR1 SNHLY, CDR2 FYNNEI. This CDR3 region has 15 residues. V was cut by 4 bases and J by 2 bases, with 12 bases left in between. This CDR3 reads CASSVQGGPYNEQFF. CDR3 coding DNA: TGTGCCAGCAGTGTTCAGGGAGGCCCCTACAATGAGCAGTTCTTC.

This clonotype was counted ten times or more. The rearrangement uses TRBV28 and TRBJ1-2; D is ambiguous. The CDR3 covers 11 residues. Germline CDR1 MDHEN, CDR2 SYDVKM. V dropped 6 bases and J dropped 9 bases, with 11 bases sitting between them. The chain's CDR3 is CASSRRGSYTF. The CDR3 DNA reads as TGTGCCAGCAGCCGCCGGGGTAGCTACACCTTC.

This clonotype was counted at least ten times. The chain employs TRBV7-9 and TRBJ2-5, with 7 bases that match TRBD1. Germline-derived CDR1 and CDR2 are SEHNR and FQNEAQ (reference sequence). The junction had 5 bases not matched to a gene; V was cut back by 1 base and J by 3 bases. The CDR3 loop spans 15 amino acids. The CDR3 bases are TGTGCCAGCAGCTTAGGCGTGACAGGGAAAGAGACCCAGTACTTC. It is translated as CASSLGVTGKETQYF. Combining the CDR3 with reference TRBV7-9 and TRBJ2-5 gives the whole variable domain DTGVSQNPRHKITKRGQNVTFRCDPISEHNRLYWYRQTLGQGPEFLTYFQNEAQLEKSRLLSDRFSAERPKGSFSTLEIQRTEQGDSAMYLCASSLGVTGKETQYFGPGTRLLVL.

The chain recombines TRBV5-1 with TRBJ2-2; a possible D gene is TRBD2 (7 bases). Germline CDR1 SGHRS, CDR2 YFSETQ. Trimming removed 4 bases from V and 0 bases from J, with 16 bases in between. This CDR3 region has 17 residues. The CDR3 protein is CASSPPGGLANTGELFF. CDR3 sequence (DNA): TGCGCCAGCAGCCCTCCCGGGGGGCTAGCGAACACCGGGGAGCTGTTTTTT.

This clonotype was counted many times. The chain has TRBV10-1 and TRBJ2-7; D call uncertain. The CDR3 is 11 residues long. CDR1 WNHNN and CDR2 SYGVQD come from the germline V gene (reference sequence). Trimming took off 7 bases at V and 3 bases at J, with 7 bases between the two ends. The CDR3 nucleotides read TGCGCCAGCAATCAAGGCTACGAGCAGTACTTC. This codes for CASNQGYEQYF.

This CDR3 is CASSFGRDTQYF. The CDR3 DNA is TGTGCCAGCAGCTTCGGACGAGATACGCAGTATTTT. The chain uses TRBV5-6 and TRBJ2-3, with unresolved D. V lost 2 bases and J 5 bases, leaving 6 bases between the germline ends. This CDR3 region has 12 residues. Germline lookup yields CDR1 SGHDT and CDR2 YYEEEE.

This clonotype was seen repeatedly, ten times or more. The chain uses TRBV5-1 and TRBJ2-1, with TRBD2 identical over 8 bases. Germline CDR1 SGHRS, CDR2 YFSETQ. This CDR3 has 16 amino acids. V gave up 0 bases and J gave up 2 bases; unmatched junction bases: 4. CDR3 loop: CASSLGRGGPYNEQFF. In DNA form, the CDR3 reads TGCGCCAGCAGCTTGGGACGGGGGGGCCCCTACAATGAGCAGTTCTTC.

The chain combines TRBV4-1 with TRBJ2-7; D remains unclear. V was shortened by 4 bases and J by 0 bases, with 7 bases between the two germline ends. CDR3 length: 13 amino acids. The germline V gene encodes CDR1 MGHRA and CDR2 YSYEKL. CDR3 region: CASSLLFSYEQYF. DNA for the CDR3: TGCGCCAGCAGCCTCCTGTTCTCCTACGAGCAGTACTTC.

The J gene is TRBJ1-4, the V gene TRBV7-9, with 9 bases aligning to TRBD1. Germline assignment: CDR1 SEHNR and CDR2 FQNEAQ (reference sequence). The CDR3 loop spans 18 amino acids. Unmatched junction bases numbered 17, after V lost 4 bases and J lost 8 bases. The CDR3 here is CASSSRQTGGRGKEKLFF. The CDR3 bases are TGTGCCAGCAGCTCACGACAGACAGGGGGGCGCGGTAAAGAAAAACTGTTTTTT.

This clonotype occurred many times. The chain employs TRBV11-2 and TRBJ2-5, with D perhaps TRBD2 (5 bases). Germline V gives CDR1 SGHAT, CDR2 FQNNGV. The CDR3 contains 14 residues. Trimming took 5 bases from V and 0 from J, leaving 10 bases between them. The CDR3: CASSTGLNQETQYF. CDR3 sequence (DNA): TGTGCCAGCAGCACCGGACTGAACCAAGAGACCCAGTACTTC. The full variable domain, rest sourced from reference TRBV11-2 and TRBJ2-5, is EAGVAQSPRYKIIEKRQSVAFWCNPISGHATLYWYQQILGQGPKLLIQFQNNGVVDDSQLPKDRFSAERLKGVDSTLKIQPAKLEDSAVYLCASSTGLNQETQYFGPGTRLLVL.

Ten or more counts support this clonotype. This chain connects TRBV19 to TRBJ1-1; 8 bases agree with TRBD1. CDR1 is LNHDA and CDR2 is SQIVND in the germline V gene (reference sequence). V was clipped by 10 bases and J by 4 bases; unmatched bases: 5. The length of the CDR3 is 12 residues. CDR3 in amino acids: CATGQGLTEAFF. Written as DNA, the CDR3 is TGTGCCACCGGACAGGGCCTCACTGAAGCTTTCTTT.

This clonotype was picked up many times. The chain joins TRBV15 to TRBJ1-1; no definite D call. V was clipped by 4 bases and J by 4 bases, with 10 bases between them. CDR3 size: 13 residues. Germline lookup yields CDR1 LNHNV and CDR2 YYDKDF (reference sequence). The CDR3 region is CATSNLEGTEAFF. As DNA, the CDR3 is TGTGCCACCAGCAATCTCGAGGGCACTGAAGCTTTCTTT. The full variable domain, rest sourced from reference TRBV15 and TRBJ1-1, is DAMVIQNPRYQVTQFGKPVTLSCSQTLNHNVMYWYQQKSSQAPKLLFHYYDKDFNNEADTPDNFQSRRPNTSFCFLDIRSPGLGDTAMYLCATSNLEGTEAFFGQGTRLTVV.

Comment on this clonotype: Possible read error: a much larger clone is one base away. V and J are TRBV6-1 and TRBJ2-2; D is perhaps TRBD1 (6 bases). From germline, CDR1 is MNHNS and CDR2 SASEGT. The CDR3 extends over 14 amino acids. CDR3 bases: TGTGCCAGCAGTGAGACAGGACTCGCCGGGGATCTGTTTTTT. It is translated as CASSETGLAGDLFF.

The sample holds many counts of this clonotype. The V call is TRBV20-1, the J call TRBJ1-2; D is ambiguous. Germline CDR1 DFQATT, CDR2 SNEGSKA (reference sequence). Trimming pared 6 bases from V and 8 bases from J, leaving 13 bases between. The CDR3 spans 11 residues. As DNA, the CDR3 is TGCAGTGCACGTGAAGTGAGGGGCTACACCTTC. Its translation: CSAREVRGYTF.

The chain uses TRBV5-4 and TRBJ2-5; D perhaps matches TRBD1 (5 bases). CDR3 length: 15 residues. V lost 0 bases to trimming and J lost 2 bases, with 11 bases between them. Germline-derived CDR1 and CDR2 are SGHNT and YYREEE (reference sequence). The CDR3 DNA follows: TGTGCCAGCAGCTTGGGGCCAGACAGACAAGAGACCCAGTACTTC. It encodes CASSLGPDRQETQYF.

This clonotype was counted ten times or more. V is TRBV27 and J is TRBJ2-1, with D perhaps TRBD1 (6 bases). The CDR3 contains 17 residues. The V gene lost 5 bases and the J gene lost 6 bases, with 23 bases spanning the gap. The germline CDR1 and CDR2 sequences are MNHEY and SMNVEV (reference sequence). The CDR3 here is CASSPNRRDIGSNEQFF. The CDR3 DNA reads TGTGCCAGCAGTCCCAACCGTCGGGACATTGGCTCCAATGAGCAGTTCTTC.

This clonotype was seen repeatedly, ten times or more. The chain recombines TRBV9 with TRBJ2-1; D call uncertain. Germline CDR1 and CDR2: SGDLS and YYNGEE. Trimming cost V 4 bases and J 4 bases, with 9 bases left between them. CDR3 size: 13 residues. In DNA, the CDR3 is TGTGCCAGCAGCTTTATGGAGTACAATGAGCAGTTCTTC. Translation: CASSFMEYNEQFF.

At least ten counts were recorded for this clonotype. The gene calls are TRBV20-1 and TRBJ2-5, with 8 bases aligning to TRBD2. The germline gives CDR1 DFQATT, CDR2 SNEGSKA (reference sequence). V dropped 2 bases and J dropped 5; count of bases not matched to a gene: 7. The CDR3 runs 14 residues. The CDR3 loop reads CSARPGGLGETQYF. The CDR3 region has the DNA TGCAGTGCTAGACCGGGGGGGCTGGGGGAGACCCAGTACTTC.

The sample holds many counts of this clonotype. This rearrangement joins TRBV5-1 to TRBJ2-3; no clear D gene. V was trimmed by 4 bases and J by 5 bases, leaving 14 bases between them. The CDR3 contains 14 residues. The germline V gene has CDR1 SGHRS and CDR2 YFSETQ. The CDR3 sequence is CASSVSFSGDTQYF. CDR3 nucleotides: TGCGCCAGCAGCGTTTCGTTTAGTGGAGATACGCAGTATTTT.

The sample holds a few counts of this clonotype. This clone may be a read error of a much larger clone one base away. The V gene is TRBV27, the J gene TRBJ2-3; D unclear. This CDR3 contains 14 residues. Per germline, CDR1 MNHEY and CDR2 SMNVEV (reference sequence). CDR3 nucleotides: TGTGCCAACAGTTTAAGGCGTAGCACAGATACGCAGTATTTT. Amino acid sequence: CANSLRRSTDTQYF.

This clonotype was observed many times. The gene calls are TRBV6-1 and TRBJ1-1; D not resolved. Trimming removed 5 bases from V and 2 bases from J, with 12 bases in between. Germline CDR1 MNHNS, CDR2 SASEGT. This CDR3 region has 14 residues. The CDR3 is CASSQESSNTEAFF. The CDR3 bases are TGTGCCAGCAGTCAGGAGTCTAGTAACACTGAAGCTTTCTTT.